This TCR beta chain was sequenced for a study of T cells in Graves' hyperthyroidism and ophthalmopathy. This CDR3 region has 16 residues. Trimming cost V 6 bases and J 6 bases; bases outside gene matches: 12. Germline CDR1 and CDR2: PRHDT and FYEKMQ (reference sequence). RNA transcripts were the template for amplifying TCR beta CDR3 regions. Using the HTBI primer set, a first-round RT-PCR was run on the TCR CDR3. MiXCR, applied by TCRdb to the multiplex PCR reads, yields one record per CDR3 protein. The table lists 600,000 to 800,000 distinct CDR3 sequences, 35% of them singletons. The chain couples TRBV13 to TRBJ1-2, with 11 bases matching TRBD1. The receptor was derived from a woman aged 40 to 50 with Graves' hyperthyroidism. The sample taken for sequencing was blood. This CDR3 reads CASRSEGTGGRDGYTF. CDR3 DNA sequence: TGTGCCAGCAGGTCAGAAGGGACAGGGGGTAGGGATGGCTACACCTTC.